This T cell receptor beta chain was sequenced during a study of human T cells and chemical hapten exposure. Time point noted: pre-sensitization, week 0. Documented treatment: therapeutic diphenylcyclopropenone sensitization with weekly scalp DPC. The CDR3 sequence is 13 residues long. Trimming pared 4 bases from V and 8 bases from J, leaving 14 bases between. The V gene's germline CDR1 is MNHEY and CDR2 SVGAGI. In this sample, this clonotype turned up many times. Using its own MiXCR run on the RACE reads, TCRdb lists one record per CDR3 protein. This sample yields approximately 370,000 distinct CDR3 sequences, of which 5% to 6.5% are seen a single time; over 6.5% belongs to the top ten.

J is TRBJ1-2 and V is TRBV6-5; D is undetermined. Material: whole blood, obtained in connection with sensitization to the hapten diphenylcyclopropenone (DPC). The TCR was taken from a woman in her late teens or twenties with alopecia areata. Some clones in this sample may be carry-over from other donors' samples. This chain's CDR3 is CASSSGSWGGYTF. The CDR3 coding sequence is TGTGCCAGCAGTTCGGGATCATGGGGAGGCTACACCTTC.